This passage covers 18 T cell receptor beta chains from one sample sequenced in a study of tumour-infiltrating T cells in Burkitt lymphoma (dated by TCRdb to 2018 to 2020). Receptor libraries were prepared by the immunoSEQ multiplex PCR assay. Not all clones reach the TCRdb copy of this immuneACCESS table, which keeps in-frame sequences only. Checked studies attribute under half of the gap to unresolved V genes and leave the rest unexplained. The sample has some 15,000 clones on record, just under 80% of them singletons. Of the sample, 2.1% is held by the ten largest clones. Material: tumor tissue. These receptors all come from a human donor with diffuse large B-cell lymphoma.

This chain connects TRBV5-5 to TRBJ2-2, with D perhaps TRBD1 (6 bases). This CDR3 is 16 amino acids long. V lost 0 bases and J 3 bases, leaving 12 bases between the germline ends. Germline V CDR1 and CDR2: SGHKS, YYEKEE (reference sequence). DNA of the CDR3: TGTGCCAGCAGCTTGGGACTGGGGGCGGACACCGGGGAGCTGTTTTTT. It specifies CASSLGLGADTGELFF.

The chain recombines TRBV5-6 with TRBJ1-1; TRBD1 might be the D (5 bases). CDR1 and CDR2 from the germline V gene are SGHDT and YYEEEE. V was clipped by 2 bases and J by 5 bases, with 10 bases between them. The CDR3 covers 13 residues. The CDR3 nucleotides are TGTGCCAGCAGCTTACGGGGGACTACTGAAGCTTTCTTT. Protein product: CASSLRGTTEAFF.

V is TRBV4-3 and J is TRBJ2-1; D is ambiguous. Germline V gives CDR1 LGHNA, CDR2 YSLEER. Trimming removed 0 bases from V and 3 bases from J, with 9 bases in between. The CDR3 spans 15 residues. CDR3 in amino acids: CASSQESPGYNEQFF. For the CDR3, the DNA is TGCGCCAGCAGCCAAGAGTCTCCGGGCTACAATGAGCAGTTCTTC.

The V call is TRBV14, the J call TRBJ2-7; no clear D. This CDR3 contains 14 residues. Trimming cost V 4 bases and J 4 bases, with 14 bases left between them. Germline loops: CDR1 SGHDN, CDR2 FVKESK. As DNA, the CDR3 is TGTGCCAGCAGCCGGTACGGCGATGGATACGAGCAGTACTTC. Its translation is CASSRYGDGYEQYF.

This chain links TRBV9 with TRBJ2-7; D remains ambiguous. This CDR3 is built from 13 residues. V shed 1 base and J shed 7 bases, with 12 bases lying between them. Germline V gene sequence: CDR1 SGDLS, CDR2 YYNGEE. The CDR3 DNA follows: TGTGCCAGCAGCGTAAAGCGATACGGGGAGCAGTACTTC. This gives the protein CASSVKRYGEQYF.

The V call is TRBV7-9, the J call TRBJ1-1; TRBD1 agrees at 10 bases. The CDR3 consists of 14 residues. Germline loops: CDR1 SEHNR, CDR2 FQNEAQ (reference sequence). Unmatched junction bases numbered 12, after V lost 6 bases and J lost 11 bases. CDR3 residues: CASSSTGGADRAFF. CDR3 DNA: TGTGCCAGCAGTTCGACAGGGGGCGCGGATAGGGCTTTCTTT.

The gene calls are TRBV9 and TRBJ1-1, with TRBD1 as a possible D gene (5 bases). Trimming pared 2 bases from V and 8 bases from J, leaving 16 bases between. The CDR3 consists of 14 residues. Germline CDR1 is SGDLS and CDR2 is YYNGEE. The CDR3 sequence is CASSVGTWGGEAFF. The CDR3 nucleotides are TGTGCCAGCAGCGTGGGGACCTGGGGGGGAGAAGCTTTCTTT.

In this sample, this clone turned up once. This chain joins TRBV5-1 and TRBJ1-4, with 9 bases fitting TRBD1. Per the germline V gene, CDR1 is SGHRS and CDR2 is YFSETQ. This CDR3 contains 15 residues. J was trimmed by 8 bases and V by 0 bases; bases with no gene match: 5. Here the CDR3 DNA reads TGCGCCAGCAGCTTGGGGGACAGGGCTTTCGAAAAACTGTTTTTT. Its protein is CASSLGDRAFEKLFF.

The chain recombines TRBV6-5 with TRBJ1-1; no definite D call. Germline V gene sequence: CDR1 MNHEY, CDR2 SVGAGI. V was shortened by 5 bases and J by 2 bases, with 12 bases between the two germline ends. The CDR3 totals 14 residues. CDR3 sequence: CASSIINTNTEAFF. The CDR3, as DNA: TGTGCCAGCAGTATAATAAACACCAACACTGAAGCTTTCTTT.

This clone was observed once. The chain uses TRBV10-3 and TRBJ2-7, with a tentative D call TRBD2 (7 bases). The CDR3 extends over 16 amino acids. Germline V gives CDR1 ENHRY, CDR2 SYGVKD. V was pared by 10 bases and J by 1 base, with 23 bases between. The CDR3: CATGSGGYEGSYEQYF. As DNA, the CDR3 is TGTGCCACCGGGTCGGGGGGCTATGAAGGGTCCTACGAGCAGTACTTC.

This rearrangement joins TRBV29-1 to TRBJ2-7; 10 nucleotides align to TRBD2. Germline-derived CDR1 and CDR2 are SQVTM and ANQGSEA. The J segment lost 1 base and the V segment lost 5 bases, leaving 14 bases of the junction unmatched. The CDR3 length is 17 residues. The CDR3, as DNA: TGCAGCGTTCTCCCCGGAAGCGGGAGGGTCGGGTCCTACGAGCAGTACTTC. This encodes CSVLPGSGRVGSYEQYF.

This clone was counted between two and nine times. This sample also contains other DNA sequences that code for the same CDR3. The J gene is TRBJ2-3, the V gene TRBV1. TRBV1 represents a pseudogene. This CDR3 has 18 residues. The CDR3 sequence: CTSSQQRGERVSTDTQYF. DNA of the CDR3: TGCACCAGCAGCCAGCAGAGGGGGGAGCGGGTAAGCACAGATACGCAGTATTTT.

The rearrangement links TRBV19 to TRBJ2-1; TRBD2 aligns across 14 bases. CDR1 LNHDA and CDR2 SQIVND come from the germline V gene (reference sequence). Unmatched junction bases numbered 8, after V lost 7 bases and J lost 0 bases. This CDR3 spans 18 amino acids. This chain's CDR3 is CASNPGLAGVSSYNEQFF. DNA for the CDR3: TGTGCCAGTAACCCGGGACTAGCGGGAGTAAGCTCCTACAATGAGCAGTTCTTC.

The rearrangement joins TRBV29-1 to TRBJ2-3, with D possibly TRBD2 on 6 matching bases. CDR1 and CDR2 from the germline V gene are SQVTM and ANQGSEA. V lost 6 bases to trimming and J lost 3 bases, with 10 bases between them. The CDR3 consists of 12 residues. The CDR3 nucleotides read TGCAGCGTCCGGAGGGGAACAGATACGCAGTATTTT. Amino acid sequence: CSVRRGTDTQYF.

This clone occurred a few times. The genes are TRBV29-1 and TRBJ1-2, with unresolved D. The CDR3 runs 11 residues. Between the trimmed V and J ends, which lost 6 bases and 8 bases, there was a span of 13 bases. The germline V gene encodes CDR1 SQVTM and CDR2 ANQGSEA. In DNA form, the CDR3 reads TGCAGCGTCCCAGAACTCAGAGGCTACACCTTC. This sequence encodes CSVPELRGYTF. The full variable domain, completed using reference TRBV29-1 and TRBJ1-2, is SAVISQKPSRDICQRGTSLTIQCQVDSQVTMMFWYRQQPGQSLTLIATANQGSEATYESGFVIDKFPISRPNLTFSTLTVSNMSPEDSSIYLCSVPELRGYTFGSGTRLTVV.

In this sample, this clone turned up once. The chain couples TRBV6-5 to TRBJ1-2, with 9 bases lining up with TRBD1. V shed 4 bases and J 7 bases; nucleotides not matched to a gene: 7. This CDR3 has 14 amino acids. Germline CDR1 and CDR2: MNHEY and SVGAGI. The CDR3 region has the DNA TGTGCCAGCAGTTCTCCGGGACAGGGTTCTGGCTACACCTTC. This translates into CASSSPGQGSGYTF.

This sequence joins TRBV29-1 and TRBJ1-1, with D unresolved. This CDR3 comprises 14 residues. From germline, CDR1 is SQVTM and CDR2 ANQGSEA. V shed 4 bases and J shed 1 base, with 13 bases lying between them. The CDR3 sequence is CSVGPDGPNTEAFF. In nucleotides, the CDR3 is TGCAGCGTTGGACCAGACGGACCGAACACTGAAGCTTTCTTT.

This clone was found a few times. This chain connects TRBV5-5 to TRBJ1-1, with unresolved D. Germline CDR1 reads SGHKS; CDR2 reads YYEKEE (reference sequence). CDR3 size: 14 residues. V lost 4 bases and J lost 3, with 13 bases in between. The CDR3 nucleotides read TGTGCCAGCAGCCCCGGCCAGGCGCACACTGAAGCTTTCTTT. This sequence encodes CASSPGQAHTEAFF.